Here is one TCR beta chain with its context. Its antigen is as yet unknown. This entry belongs to a study of graft-versus-host responses after intestinal transplantation. Across the study: Once they had received anti-thymocyte globulin induction, all recipients took tacrolimus and steroids for about 3 years. Regarding the study as a whole: Graft-donor T cell macrochimerism in patients accompanied high graft-versus-host to host-versus-graft clonal ratios in allografts.

Looked up from germline, CDR1 is MDHEN and CDR2 is SYDVKM. The CDR3 is 18 residues long. Germline trimming cut 6 bases from V and 4 bases from J; bases unmatched to any gene: 17. Sequencing was performed with immunoSEQ multiplex PCR; in TCRdb, only in-frame clones are kept and a portion is missing. The profile shows over 80,000 clones, about 83% of them singletons. Material: PBMCs, obtained 255 days after intestinal transplant. The chain couples TRBV28 to TRBJ2-5, with TRBD1 matching 10 bases. The source of this sequence is a human patient who received an intestinal transplant, so some T cells may come from the graft donor. As DNA, the CDR3 is TGTGCCAGCAGCCGTCTGACAGGGGGCGGCCCATTGGGAGAGACCCAGTACTTC. Amino acids: CASSRLTGGGPLGETQYF.